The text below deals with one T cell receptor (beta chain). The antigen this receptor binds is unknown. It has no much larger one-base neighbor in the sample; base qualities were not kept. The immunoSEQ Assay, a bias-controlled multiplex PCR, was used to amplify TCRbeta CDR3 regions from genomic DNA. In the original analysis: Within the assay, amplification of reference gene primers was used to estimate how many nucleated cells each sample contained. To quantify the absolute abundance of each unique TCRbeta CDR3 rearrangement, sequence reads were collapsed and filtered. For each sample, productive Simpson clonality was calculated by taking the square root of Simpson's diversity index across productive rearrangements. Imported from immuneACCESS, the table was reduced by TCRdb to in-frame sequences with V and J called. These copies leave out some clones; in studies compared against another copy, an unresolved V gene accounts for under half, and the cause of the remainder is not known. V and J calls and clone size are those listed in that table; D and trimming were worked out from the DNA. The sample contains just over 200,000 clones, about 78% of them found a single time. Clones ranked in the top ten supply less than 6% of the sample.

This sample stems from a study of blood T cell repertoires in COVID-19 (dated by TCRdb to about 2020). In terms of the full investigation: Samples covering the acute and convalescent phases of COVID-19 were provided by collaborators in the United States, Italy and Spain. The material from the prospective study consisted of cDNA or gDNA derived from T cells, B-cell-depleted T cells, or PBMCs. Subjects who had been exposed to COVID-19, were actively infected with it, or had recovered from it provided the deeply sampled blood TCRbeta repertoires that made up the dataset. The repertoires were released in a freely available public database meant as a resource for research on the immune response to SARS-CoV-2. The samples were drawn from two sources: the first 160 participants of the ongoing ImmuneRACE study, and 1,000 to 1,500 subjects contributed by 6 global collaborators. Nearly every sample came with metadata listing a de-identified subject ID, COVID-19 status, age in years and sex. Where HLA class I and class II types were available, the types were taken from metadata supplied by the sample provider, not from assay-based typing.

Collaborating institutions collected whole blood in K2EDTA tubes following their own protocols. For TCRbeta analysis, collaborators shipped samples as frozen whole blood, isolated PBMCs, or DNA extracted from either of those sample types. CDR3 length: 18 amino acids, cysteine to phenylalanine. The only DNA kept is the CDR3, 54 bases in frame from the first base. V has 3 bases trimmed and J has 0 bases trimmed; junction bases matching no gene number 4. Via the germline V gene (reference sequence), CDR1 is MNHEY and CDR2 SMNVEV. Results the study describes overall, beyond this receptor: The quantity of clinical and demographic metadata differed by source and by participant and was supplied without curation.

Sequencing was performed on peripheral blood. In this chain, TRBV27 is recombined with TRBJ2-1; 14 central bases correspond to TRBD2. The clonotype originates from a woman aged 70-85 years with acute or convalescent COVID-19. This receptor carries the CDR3 CASSFRLAGGSSYNEQFF. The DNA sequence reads TGTGCCAGCAGTTTCAGACTAGCGGGAGGGAGCTCCTACAATGAGCAGTTCTTC.